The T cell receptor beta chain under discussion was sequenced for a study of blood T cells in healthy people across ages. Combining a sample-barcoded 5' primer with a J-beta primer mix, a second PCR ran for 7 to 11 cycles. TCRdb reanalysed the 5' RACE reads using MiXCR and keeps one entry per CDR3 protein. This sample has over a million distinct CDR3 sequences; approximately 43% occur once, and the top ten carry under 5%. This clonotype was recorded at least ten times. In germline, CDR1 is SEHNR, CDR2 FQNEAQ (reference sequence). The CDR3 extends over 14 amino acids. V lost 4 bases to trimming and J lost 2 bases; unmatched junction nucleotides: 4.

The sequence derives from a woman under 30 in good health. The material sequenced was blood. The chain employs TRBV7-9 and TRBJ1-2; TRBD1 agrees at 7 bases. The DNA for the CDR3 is TGTGCCAGCAGCTACCAGACAGGGAACTATGGCTACACCTTC. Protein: CASSYQTGNYGYTF.